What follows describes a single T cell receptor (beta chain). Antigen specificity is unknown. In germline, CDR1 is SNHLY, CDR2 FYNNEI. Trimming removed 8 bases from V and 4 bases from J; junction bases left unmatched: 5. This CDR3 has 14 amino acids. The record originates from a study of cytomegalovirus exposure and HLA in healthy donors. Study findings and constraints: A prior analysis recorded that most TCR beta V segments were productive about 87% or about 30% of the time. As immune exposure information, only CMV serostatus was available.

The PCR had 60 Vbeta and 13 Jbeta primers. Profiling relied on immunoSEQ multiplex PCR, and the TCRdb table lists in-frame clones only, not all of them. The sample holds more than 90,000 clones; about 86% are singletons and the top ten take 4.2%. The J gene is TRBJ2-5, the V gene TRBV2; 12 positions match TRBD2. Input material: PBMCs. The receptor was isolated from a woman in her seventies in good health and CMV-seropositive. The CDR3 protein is CASGLAGPGETQYF. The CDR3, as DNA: TGTGCCAGCGGACTAGCGGGACCGGGAGAGACCCAGTACTTC.